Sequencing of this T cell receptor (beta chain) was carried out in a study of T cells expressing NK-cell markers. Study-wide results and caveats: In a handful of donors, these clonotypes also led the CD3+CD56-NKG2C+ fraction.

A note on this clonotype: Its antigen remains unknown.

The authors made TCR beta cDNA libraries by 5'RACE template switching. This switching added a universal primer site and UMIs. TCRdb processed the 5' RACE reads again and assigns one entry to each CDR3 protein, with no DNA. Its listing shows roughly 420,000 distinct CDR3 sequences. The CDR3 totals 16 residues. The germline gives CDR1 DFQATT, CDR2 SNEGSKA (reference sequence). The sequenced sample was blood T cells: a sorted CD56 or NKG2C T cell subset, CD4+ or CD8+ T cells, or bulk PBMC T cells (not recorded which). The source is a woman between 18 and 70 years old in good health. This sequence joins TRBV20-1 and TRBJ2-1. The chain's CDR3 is CSARELAGASYNEQFF.